This paragraph covers one T cell receptor beta chain sequence. Its antigen is still unknown. After extraction with the RNeasy kit, about 0.5 to 1 ug of the RNA was reverse transcribed using random hexamers. An immunoSEQ multiplex PCR generated amplified TCR beta CDR3 products spanning 54 Vbeta and 13 Jbeta. MiXCR, run by TCRdb on the immunoSEQ multiplex PCR reads, gives a single entry per CDR3 protein. The sample yields about 76,000 distinct CDR3 sequences, roughly 91% seen once. This record belongs to a study of CD8 T cells in Susac syndrome. General study results and limits: It was acknowledged in the study that the number of individuals who were included in its TCR sequencing and HLA analysis was relatively small.

The germline V gene has CDR1 LGHNA and CDR2 YSLEER. Trimming pared 0 bases from V and 6 bases from J, leaving 17 bases between. This CDR3 region has 16 residues. This TCR was recovered from a human donor with multiple sclerosis. The sequenced sample was CD8+ T cells from PBMCs. This rearrangement joins TRBV4-3 to TRBJ1-1; D is perhaps TRBD1 (6 bases). The CDR3 nucleotides read TGCGCCAGCAGCCAAGATATCGGACAGATGGTTCCTGAAGCTTTCTTT. Translation: CASSQDIGQMVPEAFF.